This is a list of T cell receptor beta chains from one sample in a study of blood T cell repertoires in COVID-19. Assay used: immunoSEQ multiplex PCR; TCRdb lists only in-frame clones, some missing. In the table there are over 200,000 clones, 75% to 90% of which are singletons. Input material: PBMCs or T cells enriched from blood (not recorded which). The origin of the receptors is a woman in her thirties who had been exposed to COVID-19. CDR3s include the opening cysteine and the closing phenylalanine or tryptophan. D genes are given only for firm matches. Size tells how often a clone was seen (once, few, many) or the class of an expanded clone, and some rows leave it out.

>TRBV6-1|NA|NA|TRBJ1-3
CASSEQAGNTIYF
TGTGCCAGCAGTGAGCAGGCTGGAAACACCATATATTTT
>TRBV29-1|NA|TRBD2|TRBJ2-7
CSALAGVHEQYF
TGCAGCGCCTTAGCGGGAGTCCACGAGCAGTACTTC
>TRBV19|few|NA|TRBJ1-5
CASSFPDRSQPQHF
TGTGCCAGTAGTTTTCCGGACAGATCTCAGCCCCAGCATTTT
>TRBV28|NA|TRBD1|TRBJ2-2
CASSSTGGYTGELFF
TGTGCCAGCAGTTCCACAGGGGGTTACACCGGGGAGCTGTTTTTT
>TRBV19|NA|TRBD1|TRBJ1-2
CASSWTGAGYTF
TGTGCCAGTAGCTGGACAGGGGCCGGCTACACCTTC
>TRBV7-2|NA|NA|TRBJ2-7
CASSPRESPEQYF
TGTGCCAGCAGCCCCCGGGAGAGCCCCGAGCAGTACTTC
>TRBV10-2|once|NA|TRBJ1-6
CASSEQGLNSPLHF
TGCGCCAGCAGTGAACAGGGCCTCAATTCACCCCTCCACTTT
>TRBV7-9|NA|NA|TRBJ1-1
CASSLVGQGEAFF
TGTGCCAGCAGCTTAGTGGGTCAGGGAGAAGCTTTCTTT
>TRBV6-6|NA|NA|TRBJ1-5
CASSYSDRSNQPQHF
TGTGCCAGCAGTTACTCCGACAGAAGCAATCAGCCCCAGCATTTT
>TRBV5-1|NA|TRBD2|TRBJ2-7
CASSLAGTSGAYEQYF
TGCGCCAGCAGCTTGGCAGGGACTAGCGGAGCCTACGAGCAGTACTTC
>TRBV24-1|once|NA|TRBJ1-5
CATSDSSLAQHF
TGTGCCACCAGTGACTCAAGCTTGGCCCAGCATTTT